These 14 T cell receptor beta chains originate from one sample sequenced in a study of response to subunit inactivated influenza vaccine. TCRdb recomputed calls from the RT-PCR reads with MiXCR, one row per CDR3 protein. This sample has roughly 550,000 distinct CDR3 sequences, with around 25% found just once. These data also featured in a second study, about T cells expressing NK-cell markers. That source reports: 5'RACE template switching with UMIs generated TCR beta cDNA.

The sequences come from CD4+ T cells sorted from PBMCs, collected 11 to 12 days after vaccination. The receptor source for this set is a man between 50 and 59 years old who received an inactivated influenza vaccine.

V usage is TRBV27 and J usage is TRBJ2-7; 9 bases align to TRBD2. The CDR3 runs 17 residues. The V segment lost 3 bases and the J segment 0 bases; nucleotides outside the gene matches: 9. The germline CDR1 and CDR2 sequences are MNHEY and SMNVEV (reference sequence). The CDR3: CASSLKSGRWSSYEQYF. CDR3 nucleotide sequence: TGTGCCAGCAGTTTGAAAAGCGGGAGGTGGAGCTCCTACGAGCAGTACTTC.

The chain has TRBV12-3 or TRBV12-4 and TRBJ2-7; 8 nucleotides align to TRBD2. The CDR3 runs to 15 residues. After removal of 6 bases from V and 3 bases from J, the junction contained 10 bases not matched to a gene. The CDR3 loop is CASRSAAGGDYEQYF. The CDR3 DNA reads TGTGCCAGCAGATCGGCCGCGGGAGGTGACTACGAGCAGTACTTC.

This clonotype was seen a handful of times. This chain links TRBV3-1 with TRBJ2-5, with 7 bases identical to TRBD2. V trimming: 9 bases; J trimming: 2 bases; junction bases outside the gene matches: 9. The CDR3 contains 14 residues. CDR1 is LGHDT and CDR2 is YNNKEL in the germline V gene (reference sequence). The CDR3 region has the DNA TGTGCCAGTTGGGGCGGGGGTATACAAGAGACCCAGTACTTC. This gives the protein CASWGGGIQETQYF.

The chain couples TRBV4-2 to TRBJ1-1; 8 positions match TRBD1. This CDR3 contains 15 residues. Germline V lookup: CDR1 LGHNA, CDR2 YNFKEQ. J gave up 5 bases and V 4 bases, and 9 bases lay outside the gene matches. CDR3 nucleotide sequence: TGTGCCAGCAGCCCTCTCTGGACAGGGAAGACTGAAGCTTTCTTT. It encodes CASSPLWTGKTEAFF.

This clonotype occurred once. This rearrangement joins TRBV24-1 to TRBJ2-5; 7 bases are shared with TRBD1. Germline V lookup: CDR1 KGHDR, CDR2 SFDVKD. V dropped 5 bases and J dropped 2; count of bases not matched to a gene: 10. The CDR3 spans 16 residues. The DNA for the CDR3 is TGTGCCACCAGTGCTGTACAGACAGGGAGACAAGAGACCCAGTACTTC. Protein sequence: CATSAVQTGRQETQYF.

This sequence joins TRBV18 and TRBJ2-1, with D perhaps matching TRBD2 (6 bases). The CDR3 contains 14 residues. Trimming pared 2 bases from V and 7 bases from J, leaving 12 bases between. The germline V gene encodes CDR1 KGHSH and CDR2 LQKENI. The CDR3 protein is CASSPNGRINEQFF. The CDR3 DNA reads as TGTGCCAGCTCACCAAACGGGAGAATAAATGAGCAGTTCTTC.

V gene TRBV5-6 combines with J gene TRBJ2-5; 11 nucleotides line up with TRBD1. Trimming cost V 2 bases and J 5 bases; bases outside gene matches: 5. The CDR3 contains 15 residues. In germline, CDR1 is SGHDT, CDR2 YYEEEE. CDR3 coding DNA: TGTGCCAGCAGCTTCCGGACAGGGGGCAGGGAGACCCAGTACTTC. Its protein product is CASSFRTGGRETQYF. Looking up the rest from reference TRBV5-6 and TRBJ2-5 gives the full variable domain: DAGVTQSPTHLIKTRGQQVTLRCSPKSGHDTVSWYQQALGQGPQFIFQYYEEEERQRGNFPDRFSGHQFPNYSSELNVNALLLGDSALYLCASSFRTGGRETQYFGPGTRLLVL.

This clonotype was seen a handful of times. V usage is TRBV4-2 and J usage is TRBJ2-7; 9 bases line up with TRBD1. The CDR3 contains 15 residues. With 1 base clipped from V and 2 bases from J, the junction kept 3 bases outside the gene matches. Looked up from germline, CDR1 is LGHNA and CDR2 is YNFKEQ. The CDR3 sequence is CASSQVDRGTYEQYF. CDR3 bases: TGTGCCAGCAGCCAAGTGGACAGGGGAACCTACGAGCAGTACTTC.

This clonotype was found a few times. This chain links TRBV4-1 with TRBJ2-1; 8 nucleotides align to TRBD2. The CDR3 extends over 15 amino acids. In germline, CDR1 is MGHRA, CDR2 YSYEKL. The junction had 10 bases not matched to a gene; V was cut back by 6 bases and J by 6 bases. CDR3 amino acids: CASSVSGLEGNEQFF. The CDR3, as DNA: TGCGCCAGCAGTGTCTCGGGACTAGAGGGCAATGAGCAGTTCTTC.

This clonotype was seen only a few times. The chain links TRBV4-2 to TRBJ1-5; 10 bases are shared with TRBD1. This CDR3 contains 14 residues. Germline CDR1 and CDR2: LGHNA and YNFKEQ. Germline trimming cut 4 bases from V and 5 bases from J; bases unmatched to any gene: 2. The DNA for the CDR3 is TGTGCCAGCAGCCGGACAGGGGGGGATCAGCCCCAGCATTTT. This codes for CASSRTGGDQPQHF.

This clonotype was picked up a small number of times. The chain recombines TRBV29-1 with TRBJ2-5, with 8 nucleotides matching TRBD2. J gave up 1 base and V 6 bases, and 7 bases lay outside the gene matches. In germline, CDR1 is SQVTM, CDR2 ANQGSEA. The CDR3 has 14 residues. The CDR3 is CSVFRGGGQETQYF. Here the CDR3 DNA reads TGCAGCGTGTTCCGGGGGGGCGGCCAAGAGACCCAGTACTTC.

As concerns this clonotype: One end of the junction varies from germline; a read error may be responsible. This chain connects TRBV20-1 to TRBJ2-4; D ambiguous. CDR1 and CDR2 from the germline V gene are DFQATT and SNEGSKA (reference sequence). The length of the CDR3 is 13 residues. The CDR3 DNA follows: TGCAGTGCGGCCTCGAAGGCCAGAAACATTCAGTACTTC. Translation gives CSAASKARNIQYF.

The CDR3 coding sequence is TGTGCCAGCAGCCAAGATAGACAGGATAACTATGGCTACACCTTC. Its protein product is CASSQDRQDNYGYTF. V is TRBV4-2 and J is TRBJ1-2; possible D gene TRBD1, 6 bases. This CDR3 spans 15 amino acids. V was shortened by 0 bases and J by 1 base, with 9 bases between the two germline ends. CDR1 is LGHNA, CDR2 YNFKEQ, per germline.

The chain joins TRBV3-1 to TRBJ1-1; maybe TRBD1 (5 bases). CDR3 length: 12 residues. The V and J ends lost 1 base and 9 bases respectively, with 9 bases between them. Germline CDR1 is LGHDT and CDR2 is YNNKEL (reference sequence). This CDR3 reads CASSQVKGKAFF. The DNA for the CDR3 is TGTGCCAGCAGCCAAGTGAAGGGGAAAGCTTTCTTT.